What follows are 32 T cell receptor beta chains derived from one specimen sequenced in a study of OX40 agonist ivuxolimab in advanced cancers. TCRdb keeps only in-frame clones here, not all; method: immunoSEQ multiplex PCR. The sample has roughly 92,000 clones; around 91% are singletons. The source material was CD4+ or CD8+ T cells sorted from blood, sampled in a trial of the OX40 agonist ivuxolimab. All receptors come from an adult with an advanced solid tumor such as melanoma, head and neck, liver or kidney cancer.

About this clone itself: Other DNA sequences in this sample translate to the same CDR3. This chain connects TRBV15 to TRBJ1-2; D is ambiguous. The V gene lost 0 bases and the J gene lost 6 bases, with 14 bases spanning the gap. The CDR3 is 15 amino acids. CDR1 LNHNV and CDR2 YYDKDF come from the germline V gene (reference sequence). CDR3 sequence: CATSRDLNNWDGYTF. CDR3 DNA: TGTGCCACCAGCAGAGATCTTAACAATTGGGATGGCTACACCTTC.

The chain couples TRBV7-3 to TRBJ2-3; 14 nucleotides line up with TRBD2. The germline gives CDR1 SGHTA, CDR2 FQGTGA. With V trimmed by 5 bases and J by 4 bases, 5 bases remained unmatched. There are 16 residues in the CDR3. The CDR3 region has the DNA TGTGCCAGCAGCCCCCGACTAGCGGGAGGGCCAGATACGCAGTATTTT. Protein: CASSPRLAGGPDTQYF.

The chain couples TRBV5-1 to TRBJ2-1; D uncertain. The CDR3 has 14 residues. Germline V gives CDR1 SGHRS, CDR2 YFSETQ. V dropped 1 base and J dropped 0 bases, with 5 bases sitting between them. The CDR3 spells CASSLSSSYNEQFF. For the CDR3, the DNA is TGCGCCAGCAGCTTGTCAAGCTCCTACAATGAGCAGTTCTTC.

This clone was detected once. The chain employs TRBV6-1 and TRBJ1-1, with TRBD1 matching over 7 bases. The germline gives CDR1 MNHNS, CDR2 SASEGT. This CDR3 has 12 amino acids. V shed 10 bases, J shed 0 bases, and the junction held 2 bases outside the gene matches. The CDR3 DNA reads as TGTGCCATCAGGGGGATGAACACTGAAGCTTTCTTT. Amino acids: CAIRGMNTEAFF.

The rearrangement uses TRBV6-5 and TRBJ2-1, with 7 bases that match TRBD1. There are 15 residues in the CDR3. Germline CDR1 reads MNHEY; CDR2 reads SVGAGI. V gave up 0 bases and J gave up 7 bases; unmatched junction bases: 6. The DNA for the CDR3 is TGTGCCAGCAGTTACTCGGCAGGGGGTGATAATGAGCAGTTCTTC. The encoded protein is CASSYSAGGDNEQFF.

The CDR3 sequence is CASSIYITGQTQYF. The CDR3 DNA sequence: TGTGCCAGCAGCATTTATATCACGGGACAAACTCAGTACTTC. The chain couples TRBV28 to TRBJ2-7; tentative D call: TRBD1 (6 bases). Germline-derived CDR1 and CDR2 are MDHEN and SYDVKM. CDR3 length equals 14 residues. V lost 6 bases, J lost 10 bases, and 22 bases lay in between.

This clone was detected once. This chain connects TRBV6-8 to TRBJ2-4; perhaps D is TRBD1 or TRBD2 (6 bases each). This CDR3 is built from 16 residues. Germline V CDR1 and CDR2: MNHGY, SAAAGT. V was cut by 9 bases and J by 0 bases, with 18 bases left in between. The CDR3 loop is CARVFRGGLAKNIQYF. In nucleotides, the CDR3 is TGTGCCAGGGTTTTCAGAGGGGGGCTAGCCAAAAACATTCAGTACTTC.

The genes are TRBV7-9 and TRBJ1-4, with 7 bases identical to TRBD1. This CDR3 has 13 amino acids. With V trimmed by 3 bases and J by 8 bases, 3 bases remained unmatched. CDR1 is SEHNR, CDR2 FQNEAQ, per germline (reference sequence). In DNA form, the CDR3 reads TGTGCCAGCAGCTTGGCAGGGGGAGAAAAACTGTTTTTT. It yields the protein CASSLAGGEKLFF.

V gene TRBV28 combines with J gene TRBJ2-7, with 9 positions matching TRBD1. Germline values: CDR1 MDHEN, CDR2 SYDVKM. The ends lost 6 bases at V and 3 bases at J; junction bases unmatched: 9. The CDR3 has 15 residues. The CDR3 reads CASRSPGTGRYEQYF. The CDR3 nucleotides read TGTGCCAGCAGGAGTCCCGGGACAGGGCGCTACGAGCAGTACTTC. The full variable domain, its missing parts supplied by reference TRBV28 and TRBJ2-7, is DVKVTQSSRYLVKRTGEKVFLECVQDMDHENMFWYRQDPGLGLRLIYFSYDVKMKEKGDIPEGYSVSREKKERFSLILESASTNQTSMYLCASRSPGTGRYEQYFGPGTRLTVT.

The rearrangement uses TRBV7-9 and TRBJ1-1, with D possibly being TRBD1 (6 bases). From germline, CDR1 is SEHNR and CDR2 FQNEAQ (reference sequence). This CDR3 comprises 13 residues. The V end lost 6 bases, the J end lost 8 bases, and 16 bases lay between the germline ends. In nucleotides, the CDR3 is TGTGCCAGCAGTTTAACAGGGTGGGGCGAAGCTTTCTTT. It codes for CASSLTGWGEAFF.

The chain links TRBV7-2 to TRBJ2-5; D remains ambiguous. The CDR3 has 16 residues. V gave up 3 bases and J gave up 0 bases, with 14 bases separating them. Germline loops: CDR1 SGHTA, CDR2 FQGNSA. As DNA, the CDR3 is TGTGCCAGCAGCTTTACCCTCGGACGGAACCAAGAGACCCAGTACTTC. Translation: CASSFTLGRNQETQYF.

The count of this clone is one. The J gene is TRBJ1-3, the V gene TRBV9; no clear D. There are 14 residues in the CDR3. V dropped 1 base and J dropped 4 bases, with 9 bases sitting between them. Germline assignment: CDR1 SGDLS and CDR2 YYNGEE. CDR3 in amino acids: CASSVRDPGNTIYF. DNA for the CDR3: TGTGCCAGCAGCGTAAGGGATCCCGGAAACACCATATATTTT.

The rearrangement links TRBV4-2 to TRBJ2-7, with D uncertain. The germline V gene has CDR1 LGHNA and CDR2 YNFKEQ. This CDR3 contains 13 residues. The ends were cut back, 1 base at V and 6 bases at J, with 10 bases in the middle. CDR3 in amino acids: CASSQVLAFEQYF. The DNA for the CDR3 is TGTGCCAGCAGCCAAGTCCTTGCGTTCGAGCAGTACTTC.

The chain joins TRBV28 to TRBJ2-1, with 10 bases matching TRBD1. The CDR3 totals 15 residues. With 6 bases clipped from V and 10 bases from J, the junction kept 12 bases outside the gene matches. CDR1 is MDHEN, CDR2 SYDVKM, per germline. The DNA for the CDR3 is TGTGCCAGCAGGAGCGGACAGGGGGGACTAGAAGAGCAGTTCTTC. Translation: CASRSGQGGLEEQFF.

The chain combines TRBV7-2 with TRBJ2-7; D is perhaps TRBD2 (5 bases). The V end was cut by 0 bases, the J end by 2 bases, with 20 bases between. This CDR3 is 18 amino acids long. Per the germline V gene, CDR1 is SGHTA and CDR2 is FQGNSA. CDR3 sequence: CASSLAAGGPSSPYEQYF. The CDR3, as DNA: TGTGCCAGCAGCTTAGCTGCGGGTGGCCCCTCGAGCCCCTACGAGCAGTACTTC.

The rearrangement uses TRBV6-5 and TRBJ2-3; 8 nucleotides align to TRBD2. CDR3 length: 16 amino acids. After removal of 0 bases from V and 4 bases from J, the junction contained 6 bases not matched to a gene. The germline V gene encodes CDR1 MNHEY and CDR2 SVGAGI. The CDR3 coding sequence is TGTGCCAGCAGTTACTCGGGAGCGGGAGTTTCAGATACGCAGTATTTT. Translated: CASSYSGAGVSDTQYF.

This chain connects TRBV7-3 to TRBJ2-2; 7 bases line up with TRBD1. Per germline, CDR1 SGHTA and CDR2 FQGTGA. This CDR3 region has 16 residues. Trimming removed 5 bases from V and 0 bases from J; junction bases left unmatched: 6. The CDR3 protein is CASSLTGSPNTGELFF. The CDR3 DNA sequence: TGTGCCAGCAGCCTGACAGGGTCGCCGAACACCGGGGAGCTGTTTTTT.

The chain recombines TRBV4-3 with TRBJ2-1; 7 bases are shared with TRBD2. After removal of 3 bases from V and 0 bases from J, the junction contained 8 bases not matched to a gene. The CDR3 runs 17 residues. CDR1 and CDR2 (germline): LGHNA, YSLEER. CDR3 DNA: TGCGCCAGCAGCCAGGAGCGGGGATCTAGCTCCTACAATGAGCAGTTCTTC. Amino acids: CASSQERGSSSYNEQFF.

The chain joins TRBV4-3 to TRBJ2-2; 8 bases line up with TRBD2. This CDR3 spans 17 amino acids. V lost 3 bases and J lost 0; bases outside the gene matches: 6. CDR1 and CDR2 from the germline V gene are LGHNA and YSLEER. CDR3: CASSHRSGGANTGELFF. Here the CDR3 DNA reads TGCGCCAGCAGCCATCGCAGCGGGGGAGCGAACACCGGGGAGCTGTTTTTT.

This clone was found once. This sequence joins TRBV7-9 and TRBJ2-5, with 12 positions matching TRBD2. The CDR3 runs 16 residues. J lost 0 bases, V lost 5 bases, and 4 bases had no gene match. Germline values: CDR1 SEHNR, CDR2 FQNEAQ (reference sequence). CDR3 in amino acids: CASSRGLAGYQETQYF. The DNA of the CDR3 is TGTGCCAGCAGCCGCGGACTAGCGGGGTACCAAGAGACCCAGTACTTC.

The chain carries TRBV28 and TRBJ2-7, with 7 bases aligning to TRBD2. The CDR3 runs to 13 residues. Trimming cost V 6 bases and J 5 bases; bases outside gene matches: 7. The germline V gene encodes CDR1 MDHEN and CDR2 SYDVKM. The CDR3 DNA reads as TGTGCCAGCAGCAAGCCGGGGGGAAACGAGCAGTACTTC. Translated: CASSKPGGNEQYF.

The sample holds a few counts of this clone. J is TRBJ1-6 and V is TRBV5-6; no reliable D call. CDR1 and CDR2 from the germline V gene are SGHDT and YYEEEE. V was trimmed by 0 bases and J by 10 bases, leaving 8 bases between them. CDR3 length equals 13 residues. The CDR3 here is CASSLDKFSPLHF. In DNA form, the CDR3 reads TGTGCCAGCAGCTTGGATAAGTTCTCACCCCTCCACTTT.

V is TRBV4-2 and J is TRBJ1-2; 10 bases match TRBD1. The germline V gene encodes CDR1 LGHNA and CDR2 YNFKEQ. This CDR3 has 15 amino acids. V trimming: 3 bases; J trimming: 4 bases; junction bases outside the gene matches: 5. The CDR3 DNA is TGTGCCAGCAGCCACCTGGGACAGGGGATCTATGGCTACACCTTC. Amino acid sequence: CASSHLGQGIYGYTF.

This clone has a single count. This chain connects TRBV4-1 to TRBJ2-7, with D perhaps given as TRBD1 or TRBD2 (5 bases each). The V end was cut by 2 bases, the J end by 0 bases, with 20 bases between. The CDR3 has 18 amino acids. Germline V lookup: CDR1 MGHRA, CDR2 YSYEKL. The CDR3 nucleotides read TGCGCCAGCAGCCAACCTCGCCAGCCGGGACCGATCTCCTACGAGCAGTACTTC. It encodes CASSQPRQPGPISYEQYF.

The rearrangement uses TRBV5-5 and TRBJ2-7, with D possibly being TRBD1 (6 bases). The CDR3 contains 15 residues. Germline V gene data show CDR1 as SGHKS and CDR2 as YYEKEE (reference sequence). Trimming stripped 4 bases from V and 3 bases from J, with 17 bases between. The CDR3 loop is CASSRKTGAYYEQYF. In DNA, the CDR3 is TGTGCCAGCAGCCGGAAGACAGGCGCATACTACGAGCAGTACTTC.

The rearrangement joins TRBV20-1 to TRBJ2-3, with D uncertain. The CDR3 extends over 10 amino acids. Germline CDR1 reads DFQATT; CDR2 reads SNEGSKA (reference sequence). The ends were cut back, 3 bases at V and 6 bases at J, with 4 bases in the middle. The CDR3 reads CSASFDTQYF. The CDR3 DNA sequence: TGCAGTGCTAGCTTTGATACGCAGTATTTT.

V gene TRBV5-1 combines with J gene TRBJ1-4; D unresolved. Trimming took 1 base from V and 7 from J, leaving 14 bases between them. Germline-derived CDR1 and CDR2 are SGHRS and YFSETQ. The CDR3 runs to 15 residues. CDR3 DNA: TGCGCCAGCAGCTTGTGGGGAAGGGTGGGTGAAAAACTGTTTTTT. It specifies CASSLWGRVGEKLFF.

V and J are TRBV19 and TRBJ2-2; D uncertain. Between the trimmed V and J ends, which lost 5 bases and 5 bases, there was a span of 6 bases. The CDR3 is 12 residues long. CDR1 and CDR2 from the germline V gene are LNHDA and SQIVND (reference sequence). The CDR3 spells CASSWSTGELFF. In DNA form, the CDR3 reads TGTGCCAGTAGTTGGAGTACCGGGGAGCTGTTTTTT.

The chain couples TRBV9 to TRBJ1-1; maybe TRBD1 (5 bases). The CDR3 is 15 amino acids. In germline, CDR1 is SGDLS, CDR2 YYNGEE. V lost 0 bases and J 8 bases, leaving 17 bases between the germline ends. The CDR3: CASSVAAGRRTEAFF. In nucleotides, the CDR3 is TGTGCCAGCAGCGTAGCGGCGGGACGGCGTACAGAAGCTTTCTTT.

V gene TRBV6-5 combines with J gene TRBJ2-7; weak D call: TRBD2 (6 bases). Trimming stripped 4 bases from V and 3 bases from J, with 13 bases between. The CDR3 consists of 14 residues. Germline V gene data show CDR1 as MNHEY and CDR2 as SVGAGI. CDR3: CASSFRRGGYEQYF. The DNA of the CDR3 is TGTGCCAGCAGTTTCCGTCGGGGAGGCTACGAGCAGTACTTC.

The CDR3 coding sequence is TGTGCCAGCAGCTCCGGGACAGGGACCCCCTACGAGCAGTACTTC. Translation: CASSSGTGTPYEQYF. The V and J genes are TRBV5-4 and TRBJ2-7, with 9 bases aligning to TRBD1. Per the germline V gene, CDR1 is SGHNT and CDR2 is YYREEE (reference sequence). J lost 2 bases, V lost 3 bases, and 6 bases had no gene match. CDR3 size: 15 residues.

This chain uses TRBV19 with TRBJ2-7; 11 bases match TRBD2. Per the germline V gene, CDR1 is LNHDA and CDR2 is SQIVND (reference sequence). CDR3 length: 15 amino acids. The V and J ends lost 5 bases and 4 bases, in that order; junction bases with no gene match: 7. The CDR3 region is CASSLRLAGHYEQYF. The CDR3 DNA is TGTGCCAGTAGTCTGCGACTAGCGGGACATTACGAGCAGTACTTC.